What follows are 22 T cell receptor beta chains derived from one specimen sequenced in a study of T-cell reconstitution after alpha-beta-depleted transplantation in children. Unique molecular identifiers were incorporated into the prepared TCRbeta library. TCRdb reanalysed the PCR reads using MiXCR and keeps one entry per CDR3 protein. The sample lists approximately 47,000 distinct CDR3 sequences, 52% occurring once. The sequences come from peripheral blood, collected before TCRalphabeta/CD19-depleted stem cell transplant. Receptor source: a boy under two years old with SCID, due to receive a stem cell transplant.

The V gene is TRBV9, the J gene TRBJ2-5, with D tentatively TRBD1 or TRBD2 (5 bases each). The germline V gene has CDR1 SGDLS and CDR2 YYNGEE. The germline V and J ends were trimmed by 0 bases and 0 bases, with 12 bases remaining between them. This CDR3 is built from 16 residues. CDR3 protein: CASSVAMGTYQETQYF. CDR3 coding DNA: TGTGCCAGCAGCGTAGCAATGGGGACGTACCAAGAGACCCAGTACTTC.

The chain combines TRBV20-1 with TRBJ2-5, with 7 bases aligning to TRBD2. The CDR3 length is 17 residues. Per germline, CDR1 DFQATT and CDR2 SNEGSKA (reference sequence). After removal of 2 bases from V and 4 bases from J, the junction contained 16 bases not matched to a gene. The CDR3 nucleotides are TGCAGTGCTAGACGCCCTCTCGACGGGGGGTTAAGAGAGACCCAGTACTTC. It codes for CSARRPLDGGLRETQYF.

The V gene is TRBV27, the J gene TRBJ2-3; D may be TRBD1 or TRBD2 (5 bases each). There are 14 residues in the CDR3. Germline loops: CDR1 MNHEY, CDR2 SMNVEV (reference sequence). Between the trimmed V and J ends, which lost 6 bases and 0 bases, there was a span of 10 bases. The CDR3 spells CASRIWGSTDTQYF. The CDR3, as DNA: TGTGCCAGCAGAATCTGGGGGAGCACAGATACGCAGTATTTT.

The V call is TRBV20-1, the J call TRBJ2-7; 7 nucleotides match TRBD1. The CDR3 loop spans 13 amino acids. The V gene end was trimmed by 5 bases and the J gene end by 3 bases; junction bases not matched to a gene: 7. Germline V gene data show CDR1 as DFQATT and CDR2 as SNEGSKA (reference sequence). This chain's CDR3 is CSAPTGEIYEQYF. In DNA form, the CDR3 reads TGCAGTGCTCCTACAGGGGAAATCTACGAGCAGTACTTC.

A few counts support this clonotype. The gene calls are TRBV7-2 and TRBJ1-1, with D perhaps TRBD1 (5 bases). Trimming removed 0 bases at V and 6 bases at J, with 17 bases between. The CDR3 spans 16 residues. Germline V CDR1 and CDR2: SGHTA, FQGNSA. CDR3 nucleotide sequence: TGTGCCAGCAGCTTAGCGCGGGGGGTTCGGAGGTCTGAAGCTTTCTTT. It translates to CASSLARGVRRSEAFF.

A few counts support this clonotype. At one end, the junction sequence differs from germline, possibly due to a read error. The chain has TRBV20-1 and TRBJ1-5; 8 bases line up with TRBD1. Germline loops: CDR1 DFQATT, CDR2 SNEGSKA (reference sequence). This CDR3 has 13 amino acids. Here the CDR3 reads CSARETGEQPQHF. CDR3 coding DNA: TGCAGTGCTCGAGAGACAGGGGAACAGCCCCAGCATTTT.

The chain couples TRBV20-1 to TRBJ2-5; perhaps TRBD1 as D (7 bases). This CDR3 spans 15 amino acids. V gave up 0 bases and J gave up 6 bases, with 17 bases separating them. Germline CDR1 is DFQATT and CDR2 is SNEGSKA (reference sequence). The CDR3 region has the DNA TGCAGTGCTAGAGATGACAGGGAAGGGAGGAAGACCCAGTACTTC. This sequence encodes CSARDDREGRKTQYF.

CDR3 bases: TGCGCCAGCAGCTTGGACAGGGGGAATTCCTACGAGCAGTACTTC. Translation gives CASSLDRGNSYEQYF. The chain employs TRBV5-1 and TRBJ2-7; 8 bases are a match to TRBD1. Germline assignment: CDR1 SGHRS and CDR2 YFSETQ. V was clipped by 0 bases and J by 1 base; unmatched bases: 3. CDR3 size: 15 residues.

V and J are TRBV4-3 and TRBJ1-1, with no clear D. The CDR3 extends over 16 amino acids. V shed 0 bases and J shed 1 base, with 12 bases lying between them. The germline CDR1 and CDR2 sequences are LGHNA and YSLEER. The CDR3 DNA sequence: TGCGCCAGCAGCCAAGATGTCGGGTCCCCGAACACTGAAGCTTTCTTT. It codes for CASSQDVGSPNTEAFF.

The gene calls are TRBV5-1 and TRBJ1-4, with 7 bases identical to TRBD1. The CDR3 runs to 16 residues. The V and J ends lost 4 bases and 8 bases, in that order; junction bases with no gene match: 14. CDR1 is SGHRS and CDR2 is YFSETQ in the germline V gene. The chain's CDR3 is CASSAGQFYLKEKLFF. The DNA of the CDR3 is TGCGCCAGCAGCGCGGGACAGTTCTATCTGAAGGAAAAACTGTTTTTT.

The chain combines TRBV3-1 with TRBJ2-5; 10 bases match TRBD2. V shed 2 bases and J 3 bases; nucleotides not matched to a gene: 9. Germline V gives CDR1 LGHDT, CDR2 YNNKEL (reference sequence). CDR3 length equals 17 residues. The CDR3 protein is CASSQPTVLAGEETQYF. The CDR3, as DNA: TGTGCCAGCAGCCAACCTACGGTTCTAGCGGGGGAAGAGACCCAGTACTTC.

This clonotype has more than one count but fewer than ten. The V gene is TRBV11-2, the J gene TRBJ1-2; unclear D gene. The CDR3 runs to 13 residues. From germline, CDR1 is SGHAT and CDR2 FQNNGV. The CDR3 DNA is TGTGCGGTGGACGGCGACCCATTCTATGGCTACACCTTC. Its translation: CAVDGDPFYGYTF.

The V gene is TRBV18, the J gene TRBJ1-5; D might be TRBD1 (5 bases). V dropped 6 bases and J dropped 6 bases, with 18 bases sitting between them. CDR3 length: 15 amino acids. The germline V gene encodes CDR1 KGHSH and CDR2 LQKENI. This CDR3 reads CASSQQGGPSQPQHF. The DNA of the CDR3 is TGTGCCAGCTCCCAGCAGGGTGGCCCTAGTCAGCCCCAGCATTTT.

This chain joins TRBV2 and TRBJ2-3, with 9 bases aligning to TRBD2. V dropped 5 bases and J dropped 13; count of bases not matched to a gene: 4. This CDR3 is 11 amino acids long. The V gene's germline CDR1 is SNHLY and CDR2 FYNNEI. The CDR3 sequence is CASSLAGEKYF. In nucleotides, the CDR3 is TGTGCCAGCAGTTTAGCGGGGGAGAAGTATTTT.

The V and J genes are TRBV10-3 and TRBJ2-1, with 9 bases matching TRBD2. Trimming cost V 6 bases and J 1 base; bases outside gene matches: 1. Germline assignment: CDR1 ENHRY and CDR2 SYGVKD. CDR3 length equals 14 residues. The CDR3 spells CAISSGGSYNEQFF. The CDR3 DNA reads TGTGCCATCAGCAGCGGGGGGTCCTACAATGAGCAGTTCTTC.

This clonotype was seen only a few times. The chain carries TRBV18 and TRBJ2-7; TRBD1 matches 8 bases. The CDR3 has 14 residues. From germline, CDR1 is KGHSH and CDR2 LQKENI. V lost 6 bases to trimming and J lost 3 bases; unmatched junction nucleotides: 7. This chain's CDR3 is CASSQDRAGYEQYF. Written as DNA, the CDR3 is TGTGCCAGCTCCCAGGACAGGGCGGGCTACGAGCAGTACTTC.

V gene TRBV29-1 combines with J gene TRBJ2-1, with D possibly matching TRBD1 (6 bases). The V end was cut by 4 bases, the J end by 3 bases, with 13 bases between. The germline V gene has CDR1 SQVTM and CDR2 ANQGSEA. The length of the CDR3 is 14 residues. The CDR3 here is CSVGLAGDYNEQFF. DNA of the CDR3: TGCAGCGTTGGGCTAGCAGGGGACTACAATGAGCAGTTCTTC.

Worth noting for this clonotype: Just one base apart from a much larger clone, this may be a read error. The chain carries TRBV20-1 and TRBJ1-1, with D tentatively TRBD1 (5 bases). Germline values: CDR1 DFQATT, CDR2 SNEGSKA (reference sequence). V lost 2 bases, J lost 3 bases, and 7 bases lay in between. This CDR3 is built from 12 residues. In nucleotides, the CDR3 is TGCAGTGCTAGAATGGGGGACACTGAAGCTTTCTTT. Its translation: CSARMGDTEAFF.

This chain connects TRBV7-9 to TRBJ2-7, with TRBD2 matching over 7 bases. Losses at the gene ends were 7 bases for V and 5 bases for J; bases not matched to a gene: 5. Germline lookup yields CDR1 SEHNR and CDR2 FQNEAQ (reference sequence). The CDR3 sequence is 12 residues long. CDR3 sequence (DNA): TGTGCCAGCACCCGTGGGAGGGACGAGCAGTACTTC. As protein: CASTRGRDEQYF.

This clonotype appeared a few times. V is TRBV10-2 and J is TRBJ1-1; tentatively, D is TRBD1 (5 bases). V was trimmed by 5 bases and J by 2 bases, leaving 9 bases between them. Per germline, CDR1 WSHSY and CDR2 SAAADI. CDR3 length: 13 residues. The CDR3 nucleotides are TGCGCCAGCAGTCAGGGTAGCAACACTGAAGCTTTCTTT. Its translation: CASSQGSNTEAFF.

The V and J genes are TRBV2 and TRBJ1-1, with D possibly TRBD1 on 6 matching bases. Trimming stripped 6 bases from V and 1 base from J, with 21 bases between. The germline CDR1 and CDR2 sequences are SNHLY and FYNNEI. The CDR3 length is 17 residues. The CDR3 region is CASSLTRGANGNTEAFF. The DNA for the CDR3 is TGTGCCAGCAGCCTAACGAGGGGGGCAAACGGGAACACTGAAGCTTTCTTT.

V gene TRBV20-1 combines with J gene TRBJ2-7; D is unresolved. The CDR3 loop spans 13 amino acids. Germline V lookup: CDR1 DFQATT, CDR2 SNEGSKA (reference sequence). Trimming shortened V by 5 bases and J by 4 bases, and 15 bases separated the two germline ends. Here the CDR3 DNA reads TGCAGTGCTCCTCCGGCGGACCGATACGAGCAGTACTTC. This codes for CSAPPADRYEQYF.